This is a list of T cell receptor beta chains from one sample in a study of cytomegalovirus exposure and HLA in healthy donors. The protocol was immunoSEQ multiplex PCR, while the TCRdb copy is restricted to in-frame clones and leaves out a portion. Among 150,000 or so clones listed, about 80% were seen once. Specimen: PBMCs. The receptor set was obtained from a woman aged 45-59 years in good health and CMV-seropositive. Each CDR3 is given with its conserved first and last residue. D genes are given only for firm matches. Only part of the rows carry a size: once, few, many, or a class if the clone is expanded.

J gene: TRBJ1-2; CDR3 length: 14; V gene: TRBV6-5; clone size: NA; D gene: TRBD1; CDR3 DNA: TGTGCCAGCAGACCCGGACAGGGGGCTGGTGGCTACACCTTC; CDR3 protein: CASRPGQGAGGYTF
J gene: TRBJ1-4; CDR3 length: 13; V gene: TRBV7-9; clone size: few; D gene: NA; CDR3 DNA: TGTGCCAGCAGCTTAGAGGGGGAAGAAAAACTGTTTTTT; CDR3 protein: CASSLEGEEKLFF
J gene: TRBJ2-7; CDR3 length: 17; V gene: TRBV7-9; clone size: NA; D gene: NA; CDR3 DNA: TGTGCCAGCAGCTTTACAGCGACAGAGGCTTTCTCCTACGAGCAGTACTTC; CDR3 protein: CASSFTATEAFSYEQYF
J gene: TRBJ2-7; CDR3 length: 14; V gene: TRBV6-1; clone size: NA; D gene: TRBD1; CDR3 DNA: TGTGCCAGCAGGGTGGACAGGGCCTCCTACGAGCAGTACTTC; CDR3 protein: CASRVDRASYEQYF
J gene: TRBJ2-6; CDR3 length: 15; V gene: TRBV19; clone size: few; D gene: NA; CDR3 DNA: TGTGCCAGTAGTATAGGGAGGACTGGGGCCAACGTCCTGACTTTC; CDR3 protein: CASSIGRTGANVLTF
J gene: TRBJ1-2; CDR3 length: 15; V gene: TRBV29-1; clone size: NA; D gene: NA; CDR3 DNA: TGCAGCGTTGAAGAAGGCGGCCTCTATCTCTATGGCTACACCTTC; CDR3 protein: CSVEEGGLYLYGYTF
J gene: TRBJ1-2; CDR3 length: 15; V gene: TRBV19; clone size: NA; D gene: NA; CDR3 DNA: TGTGCCAGTAGGGCCAGGGGAAACCTTAACTATGGCTACACCTTC; CDR3 protein: CASRARGNLNYGYTF
J gene: TRBJ2-2; CDR3 length: 17; V gene: TRBV6-7; clone size: NA; D gene: TRBD1; CDR3 DNA: TGTGCCAGCAGTTACCCCTACAGGGGGCGGAACACCGGGGAGCTGTTTTTT; CDR3 protein: CASSYPYRGRNTGELFF
J gene: TRBJ2-7; CDR3 length: 14; V gene: TRBV18; clone size: NA; D gene: NA; CDR3 DNA: TGTGCCAGCTCACGGGACTTACAAACCTACGAGCAGTACTTC; CDR3 protein: CASSRDLQTYEQYF
J gene: TRBJ2-4; CDR3 length: 14; V gene: TRBV7-9; clone size: NA; D gene: TRBD1; CDR3 DNA: TGTGCCAGCAGCATAAGGACAGGTGGGGACATTCAGTACTTC; CDR3 protein: CASSIRTGGDIQYF
J gene: TRBJ2-7; CDR3 length: 16; V gene: TRBV7-9; clone size: NA; D gene: TRBD1; CDR3 DNA: TGTGCCCGCAGCTTAACTGGACAGGCAGAAAACTACGAGCAGTACTTC; CDR3 protein: CARSLTGQAENYEQYF
J gene: TRBJ1-2; CDR3 length: 15; V gene: TRBV7-9; clone size: NA; D gene: NA; CDR3 DNA: TGTTCCAGCAGCCCACCCGAGGAGAGACTCTATGGCTACACCTTC; CDR3 protein: CSSSPPEERLYGYTF
J gene: TRBJ2-1; CDR3 length: 14; V gene: TRBV13; clone size: NA; D gene: TRBD1; CDR3 DNA: TGTGCCAGCAGCTTTGGGGACAGGACAAATGAGCAGTTCTTC; CDR3 protein: CASSFGDRTNEQFF
J gene: TRBJ1-5; CDR3 length: 14; V gene: TRBV28; clone size: NA; D gene: NA; CDR3 DNA: TGTGCCAGCATCCTAGGCGGGGGTGTAAAGCCCCAGCATTTT; CDR3 protein: CASILGGGVKPQHF
J gene: TRBJ1-2; CDR3 length: 12; V gene: TRBV6-1; clone size: NA; D gene: TRBD1; CDR3 DNA: TGTGCCGGCCGGGACAGGGGCTATGGCTACACCTTC; CDR3 protein: CAGRDRGYGYTF
J gene: TRBJ2-7; CDR3 length: 15; V gene: TRBV29-1; clone size: NA; D gene: TRBD1; CDR3 DNA: TGCAGCGTTGAAGAATGGCAGGGGGACGCCTACGAGCAGTACTTC; CDR3 protein: CSVEEWQGDAYEQYF
J gene: TRBJ2-5; CDR3 length: 14; V gene: TRBV7-6; clone size: NA; D gene: NA; CDR3 DNA: TGTGCCAGCAGCTTAGGTGGCAGGGTAGAGACCCAGTACTTC; CDR3 protein: CASSLGGRVETQYF
J gene: TRBJ2-5; CDR3 length: 17; V gene: TRBV7-7; clone size: NA; D gene: TRBD2; CDR3 DNA: TGTGCTAGCAGCTCCCGGGGACTAGCGGGAGGTTTAGAGACCCAGTACTTC; CDR3 protein: CASSSRGLAGGLETQYF
J gene: TRBJ1-2; CDR3 length: 16; V gene: TRBV6-4; clone size: NA; D gene: TRBD1; CDR3 DNA: TGTGCCAGCAGTGACTCGAGGTCCAGGGGGCGGAATGGCTACACCTTC; CDR3 protein: CASSDSRSRGRNGYTF
J gene: TRBJ2-5; CDR3 length: 15; V gene: TRBV5-4; clone size: NA; D gene: NA; CDR3 DNA: TGTGCCACCGGAGGGCCACCCACCCCCCAAGAGACCCAGTACTTC; CDR3 protein: CATGGPPTPQETQYF
J gene: TRBJ2-1; CDR3 length: 17; V gene: TRBV4-2; clone size: NA; D gene: TRBD2; CDR3 DNA: TGTGCCAGCAGCCAAGCTCGCGAACTAGCGGGTGACAATGAGCAGTTCTTC; CDR3 protein: CASSQARELAGDNEQFF
J gene: TRBJ1-2; CDR3 length: 15; V gene: TRBV6-6; clone size: few; D gene: TRBD1; CDR3 DNA: TGTGCCAGCAGTTCCATAATTGACAGGGAAAACGGCTACACCTTC; CDR3 protein: CASSSIIDRENGYTF
J gene: TRBJ1-3; CDR3 length: 14; V gene: TRBV28; clone size: NA; D gene: TRBD1; CDR3 DNA: TGTGCCAGCACCCGACAGGGCTCTGGAAACACCATATATTTT; CDR3 protein: CASTRQGSGNTIYF
J gene: TRBJ1-2; CDR3 length: 14; V gene: TRBV5-1; clone size: NA; D gene: NA; CDR3 DNA: TGCGCCAGCAGCTTGTTTGGGGGCGACTATGGCTACACCTTC; CDR3 protein: CASSLFGGDYGYTF
J gene: TRBJ1-1; CDR3 length: 15; V gene: TRBV7-8; clone size: few; D gene: NA; CDR3 DNA: TGTGCCAGCAGCTCACCATACCGGGGTAACACTGAAGCTTTCTTT; CDR3 protein: CASSSPYRGNTEAFF
J gene: TRBJ2-3; CDR3 length: 15; V gene: TRBV28; clone size: NA; D gene: TRBD1; CDR3 DNA: TGTGCCAGCAGTTGGGACAGAGACACCACAGATACGCAGTATTTT; CDR3 protein: CASSWDRDTTDTQYF
J gene: TRBJ2-3; CDR3 length: 15; V gene: TRBV19; clone size: NA; D gene: TRBD1; CDR3 DNA: TGTGCCAGTAGGGTCTCGGACAGGGGCACAGATACGCAGTATTTT; CDR3 protein: CASRVSDRGTDTQYF
J gene: TRBJ2-3; CDR3 length: 13; V gene: TRBV14; clone size: few; D gene: NA; CDR3 DNA: TGTGCCAGCAGCCCCGCGGGGGCGGCCAGGCCCGATTTT; CDR3 protein: CASSPAGAARPDF
J gene: TRBJ2-7; CDR3 length: 14; V gene: TRBV7-3; clone size: NA; D gene: TRBD1; CDR3 DNA: TGTGCCAGCAGCCGGGACAGGGGACCCTACGAGCAGTACTTC; CDR3 protein: CASSRDRGPYEQYF
J gene: TRBJ1-1; CDR3 length: 14; V gene: TRBV6-5; clone size: NA; D gene: TRBD1; CDR3 DNA: TGTGCCAGCATTAGAACAGGGGACGGCACTGAAGCTTTCTTT; CDR3 protein: CASIRTGDGTEAFF
J gene: TRBJ1-2; CDR3 length: 14; V gene: TRBV6-5; clone size: few; D gene: TRBD1; CDR3 DNA: TGTGCCAGCACCGGCGGGGGACAGGGGGTCGGCTACACCTTC; CDR3 protein: CASTGGGQGVGYTF
J gene: TRBJ2-7; CDR3 length: 13; V gene: TRBV7-8; clone size: NA; D gene: NA; CDR3 DNA: TGTGCCAGCACGGAGGGCGGGATTTACGAGCAGTACTTC; CDR3 protein: CASTEGGIYEQYF
J gene: TRBJ1-5; CDR3 length: 10; V gene: TRBV27; clone size: few; D gene: NA; CDR3 DNA: TGTGCCAGCAGTCCTGACATCCAGCATTTT; CDR3 protein: CASSPDIQHF
J gene: TRBJ2-7; CDR3 length: 11; V gene: TRBV2; clone size: NA; D gene: NA; CDR3 DNA: TGTGCCAGCAGTGAACGGGGCGAGCAGTACTTC; CDR3 protein: CASSERGEQYF
J gene: TRBJ2-5; CDR3 length: 14; V gene: TRBV5-6; clone size: once; D gene: NA; CDR3 DNA: TGTGCCAGCAGCTTGCTACGGGGAGGAGAGACCCAGTACTTC; CDR3 protein: CASSLLRGGETQYF
J gene: TRBJ1-6; CDR3 length: 16; V gene: TRBV9; clone size: NA; D gene: NA; CDR3 DNA: TGTGCCAGCAAGGGGAACTCAGAGACAGTAAATTCACCCCTCCACTTT; CDR3 protein: CASKGNSETVNSPLHF
J gene: TRBJ2-7; CDR3 length: 13; V gene: TRBV7-2; clone size: NA; D gene: NA; CDR3 DNA: TGTGCCAGCAGCTTAGTTGTAGGGAGCGAGCAGTACTTC; CDR3 protein: CASSLVVGSEQYF
J gene: TRBJ2-7; CDR3 length: 13; V gene: TRBV19; clone size: few; D gene: TRBD1; CDR3 DNA: TGTGCCAGCTCCGTAAACAGGGGCAACGAGCAGTACTTC; CDR3 protein: CASSVNRGNEQYF
J gene: TRBJ1-3; CDR3 length: 16; V gene: TRBV2; clone size: NA; D gene: TRBD1; CDR3 DNA: TGTGCCAGCAGTGGCAATAGGGCAGGGGGAAGAAACACCATATATTTT; CDR3 protein: CASSGNRAGGRNTIYF
J gene: TRBJ1-1; CDR3 length: 12; V gene: TRBV28; clone size: NA; D gene: NA; CDR3 DNA: TGTGCCAGCAGTTCTGTGAACACTGAAGCTTTCTTT; CDR3 protein: CASSSVNTEAFF
J gene: TRBJ2-7; CDR3 length: 15; V gene: TRBV6-5; clone size: NA; D gene: TRBD1; CDR3 DNA: TGTGCCAGCAGTTACGCGGGACAGGGAAGCTACGAGCAGTACTTC; CDR3 protein: CASSYAGQGSYEQYF
J gene: TRBJ1-4; CDR3 length: 15; V gene: TRBV15; clone size: NA; D gene: NA; CDR3 DNA: TGTGCCACCAGCAGAGGGTCGGGGGGGGGTGAAAAACTGTTTTTT; CDR3 protein: CATSRGSGGGEKLFF
J gene: TRBJ2-7; CDR3 length: 13; V gene: TRBV29-1; clone size: NA; D gene: NA; CDR3 DNA: TGCAGCGTAGCCAGGGGATTATACTACGAGCAGTACTTC; CDR3 protein: CSVARGLYYEQYF
J gene: TRBJ1-5; CDR3 length: 14; V gene: TRBV29-1; clone size: NA; D gene: NA; CDR3 DNA: TGCAGCGCAACGACAGTCCATAGCAATCAGCCCCAGCATTTT; CDR3 protein: CSATTVHSNQPQHF
J gene: TRBJ2-3; CDR3 length: 15; V gene: TRBV6-6; clone size: few; D gene: TRBD2; CDR3 DNA: TGTGCCAGCAGTCTCCTGGGGGGGAGCACAGATACGCAGTATTTT; CDR3 protein: CASSLLGGSTDTQYF
J gene: TRBJ1-3; CDR3 length: 15; V gene: TRBV28; clone size: NA; D gene: NA; CDR3 DNA: TGTGCCAGCAGCACCGGGACACGCTCTGGAAACACCATATATTTT; CDR3 protein: CASSTGTRSGNTIYF